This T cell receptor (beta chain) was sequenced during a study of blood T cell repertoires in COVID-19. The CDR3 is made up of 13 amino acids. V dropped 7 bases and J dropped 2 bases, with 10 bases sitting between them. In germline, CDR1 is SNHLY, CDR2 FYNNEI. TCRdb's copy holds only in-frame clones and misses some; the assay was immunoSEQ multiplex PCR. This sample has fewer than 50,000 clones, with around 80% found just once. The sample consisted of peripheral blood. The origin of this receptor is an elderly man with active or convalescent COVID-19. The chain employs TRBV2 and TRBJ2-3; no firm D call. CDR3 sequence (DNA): TGTGCCAGCACGGCGGAAAACACAGATACGCAGTATTTT. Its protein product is CASTAENTDTQYF.